This T cell receptor beta chain was recorded in a study of a mutant IDH1 vaccine in newly diagnosed glioma. Study context: The study started vaccination 4-6 weeks after radiotherapy alone, or with temozolomide cycles. Treated patients had a mean age of roughly 40 years and a 62.5% male, about 40% female split.

Sample time point: week 5, during vaccination. Vaccine doses each comprised 300 ug of mutant IDH1 20-mer peptide, with topical imiquimod. Donor tumors were new WHO grade 3 or 4 IDH1-mutant, ATRX-lost astrocytomas. The CDR3 extends over 15 amino acids. Germline V gene lookup returns CDR1 SGHRS and CDR2 YFSETQ. The ends were cut back, 0 bases at V and 0 bases at J, with 10 bases in the middle. Study-wide results and limits: Pseudoprogression appeared independent of alterations in top peripheral clonotypes.

Of note for this clone: Its antigen is currently unknown.

Repertoires were generated with immunoSEQ multiplex PCR, while TCRdb's copy carries only in-frame clones and drops some. In the table there are around 50,000 clones, approximately 90% of which are singletons. The specimen comprised PBMCs, sampled from a glioma patient whose treatment included an IDH1 peptide vaccine. This receptor was obtained from a woman in her thirties or forties with glioma. The chain is built from TRBV5-1 and TRBJ2-7; D perhaps matches TRBD1 (6 bases). The CDR3 loop reads CASSLGTGISYEQYF. CDR3 nucleotide sequence: TGCGCCAGCAGCTTGGGTACAGGGATCTCCTACGAGCAGTACTTC.